These T cell receptor beta chains were read from a single sample in a study of blood T cell repertoires in COVID-19. The protocol was immunoSEQ multiplex PCR, while the TCRdb copy is restricted to in-frame clones and leaves out a portion. Among 200,000 to 300,000 clones listed, approximately 80% were seen once. Sequencing input: peripheral blood. The receptor set was obtained from a woman of 80 years or more with COVID-19, enrolled during active disease. CDR3s include the opening cysteine and the closing phenylalanine or tryptophan. D genes are given only for firm matches. The listing skips clone size in some rows; elsewhere it reads once, few, many or a size class.

cdr3_length | j_call | d_call | v_call | clone_size | cdr3_aa | cdr3_nt
14 | TRBJ2-1 | - | TRBV3-1/TRBV3-2 | - | CASSPGIVYYEQFF | TGTGCCAGCAGCCCGGGGATTGTGTATTATGAGCAGTTCTTC
14 | TRBJ2-7 | - | TRBV9 | few | CASSLQPSSYEQYF | TGTGCCAGCAGCTTACAGCCAAGCTCCTACGAGCAGTACTTC
12 | TRBJ1-6 | - | TRBV28 | - | CASSLSNSPLHF | TGTGCCAGCAGTTTATCAAATTCACCCCTCCACTTT
14 | TRBJ2-5 | TRBD2 | TRBV6-5 | - | CASKPQWGGETQYF | TGTGCCAGCAAACCACAGTGGGGGGGAGAGACCCAGTACTTC
12 | TRBJ2-2 | - | TRBV23-1 | - | CASTLGAGELFF | TGCGCCAGCACCCTAGGGGCCGGGGAGCTGTTTTTT
16 | TRBJ1-3 | - | TRBV5-1 | - | CASSLRTPGLGNTIYF | TGCGCCAGCAGCTTACGTACCCCGGGACTTGGAAACACCATATATTTT
15 | TRBJ2-7 | - | TRBV28 | - | CASSFDGFPTYEQYF | TGTGCCAGCAGTTTCGACGGGTTTCCAACCTACGAGCAGTACTTC
15 | TRBJ2-7 | - | TRBV7-2 | - | CASSLQGGPFYEQYF | TGTGCCAGCAGCTTACAGGGTGGTCCCTTCTACGAGCAGTACTTC
13 | TRBJ2-7 | TRBD2 | TRBV12-3/TRBV12-4 | - | CASSLRRGRGQYF | TGTGCCAGCAGTTTAAGGCGGGGGAGAGGGCAGTACTTC
13 | TRBJ1-2 | - | TRBV24-1 | - | CATQRTANYGYTF | TGTGCCACCCAAAGAACAGCTAACTATGGCTACACCTTC
13 | TRBJ1-1 | - | TRBV25-1 | once | CASSEQGNTEAFF | TGTGCCAGCAGTGAACAGGGGAACACTGAAGCTTTCTTT
14 | TRBJ2-1 | - | TRBV19 | - | CASSNGEGYNEQFF | TGTGCCAGTAGTAATGGTGAGGGTTACAATGAGCAGTTCTTC
16 | TRBJ2-3 | - | TRBV7-2 | - | CASSLAGGLIRDTQYF | TGTGCCAGCAGCTTAGCGGGAGGCCTGATACGAGATACGCAGTATTTT
13 | TRBJ1-6 | TRBD1 | TRBV28 | - | CAIRTGLNSPLHF | TGTGCCATTCGGACAGGGTTAAATTCACCCCTCCACTTT
17 | TRBJ1-6 | TRBD1 | TRBV7-2 | - | CASSTFRGGQGNSPLHF | TGTGCCAGCAGCACCTTTAGGGGGGGACAGGGAAATTCACCCCTCCACTTT
15 | TRBJ1-1 | - | TRBV14 | once | CASSQEFQWNTEAFF | TGTGCCAGCAGCCAAGAGTTCCAGTGGAACACTGAAGCTTTCTTT
15 | TRBJ1-2 | TRBD1 | TRBV7-8 | few | CASSLGQGMMDGYTF | TGTGCCAGCAGCTTAGGACAGGGGATGATGGATGGCTACACCTTC
14 | TRBJ2-5 | TRBD2 | TRBV5-1 | - | CASSFSGKTETQYF | TGCGCCAGCAGCTTTAGCGGGAAAACGGAGACCCAGTACTTC
16 | TRBJ2-5 | TRBD1 | TRBV5-4 | once | CASSYLRDRGQETQYF | TGTGCCAGCAGCTACCTTCGGGACAGGGGCCAAGAGACCCAGTACTTC
15 | TRBJ1-4 | TRBD1 | TRBV5-4 | - | CASSLGGTENEKLFF | TGTGCCAGCAGCTTGGGTGGGACAGAAAATGAAAAACTGTTTTTT
14 | TRBJ2-7 | TRBD2 | TRBV10-1 | - | CAHPVALAGGEQYF | TGCGCCCACCCTGTCGCACTAGCGGGAGGAGAGCAGTACTTC
16 | TRBJ1-1 | - | TRBV5-1 | - | CASSLQPTGQNTEAFF | TGCGCCAGCAGCCTACAACCTACAGGGCAGAACACTGAAGCTTTCTTT
15 | TRBJ2-2 | TRBD2 | TRBV6-5 | - | CASTLGTTPFGELFF | TGTGCCAGCACCCTGGGGACTACCCCGTTCGGGGAGCTGTTTTTT
13 | TRBJ2-7 | - | TRBV2 | - | CASSVEQSYEQYF | TGTGCCAGCAGTGTGGAGCAGTCCTACGAGCAGTACTTC
13 | TRBJ1-1 | - | TRBV5-1 | few | CASRMAGVTEAFF | TGCGCCAGCAGAATGGCCGGGGTCACTGAAGCTTTCTTT
15 | TRBJ1-2 | - | TRBV28 | - | CASSSQRGAKEGYTF | TGTGCCAGCAGTTCACAGCGGGGCGCTAAGGAGGGCTACACCTTC
15 | TRBJ2-7 | - | TRBV7-6 | - | CASSPLEGSSYEQYF | TGTGCCAGCAGCCCCCTTGAGGGAAGCTCCTACGAGCAGTACTTC
13 | TRBJ1-6 | - | TRBV27 | - | CASTNRANSPLHF | TGTGCCAGCACCAACAGGGCAAATTCACCCCTCCACTTT
17 | TRBJ2-6 | TRBD2 | TRBV5-4 | once | CASSLLAGARGANVLTF | TGTGCCAGCAGCTTACTAGCGGGAGCTCGTGGGGCCAACGTCCTGACTTTC
16 | TRBJ1-5 | TRBD1 | TRBV28 | - | CASSLYGTGFVQPQHF | TGTGCCAGCAGTTTATACGGGACAGGGTTTGTTCAGCCCCAGCATTTT
15 | TRBJ1-5 | - | TRBV7-8 | - | CASSREEGSYQPQHF | TGTGCCAGCAGCCGAGAGGAGGGGTCCTATCAGCCCCAGCATTTT
14 | TRBJ2-5 | TRBD1 | TRBV5-1 | - | CASRTGGYQETQYF | TGCGCCAGCAGGACAGGGGGGTACCAAGAGACCCAGTACTTC
15 | TRBJ2-1 | - | TRBV5-1 | - | CASSSDSPAYNEQFF | TGCGCCAGCAGCTCCGACTCCCCGGCCTACAATGAGCAGTTCTTC
17 | TRBJ2-3 | TRBD2 | TRBV4-2 | - | CASSHPTGGLAGSLPAF | TGTGCCAGCAGTCACCCGACCGGAGGACTAGCGGGATCCCTTCCCGCATTT
13 | TRBJ1-1 | - | TRBV5-8 | - | CASKSGEGNEAFF | TGTGCCAGCAAATCAGGGGAGGGGAATGAAGCTTTCTTT
15 | TRBJ1-1 | TRBD1 | TRBV2 | - | CASSQGQGPGTEAFF | TGTGCCAGCAGTCAGGGACAGGGGCCGGGGACTGAAGCTTTCTTT
11 | TRBJ2-3 | - | TRBV5-6 | - | CASSHTDTQYF | TGTGCCAGCAGCCACACAGATACGCAGTATTTT
17 | TRBJ1-5 | - | TRBV5-6 | - | CASSSQGLGASNQPQHF | TGTGCCAGCAGCTCTCAGGGACTCGGGGCTAGCAATCAGCCCCAGCATTTT
16 | TRBJ1-5 | - | TRBV18 | few | CASSPFRGGSNQPQHF | TGTGCCAGCTCACCTTTCAGGGGAGGGAGCAATCAGCCCCAGCATTTT
14 | TRBJ2-1 | - | TRBV24-1 | few | CATSEGDTYNEQFF | TGTGCCACCAGTGAGGGGGACACCTACAATGAGCAGTTCTTC
13 | TRBJ2-3 | - | TRBV7-8 | - | CASSPAPPGTQYF | TGTGCCAGCAGCCCAGCCCCCCCGGGTACGCAGTATTTT
16 | TRBJ1-2 | - | TRBV14 | - | CASSHGGTRANYGYTF | TGTGCCAGCAGCCACGGGGGGACTCGAGCTAACTATGGCTACACCTTC
16 | TRBJ1-4 | TRBD1 | TRBV27 | - | CASGTGGPGTNEKLFF | TGTGCCAGCGGGACAGGGGGCCCGGGAACTAATGAAAAACTGTTTTTT
15 | TRBJ2-7 | - | TRBV5-1 | - | CASSLVPAEYYEQYF | TGCGCCAGCAGCTTGGTTCCAGCGGAGTATTACGAGCAGTACTTC
18 | TRBJ1-2 | TRBD1 | TRBV7-2 | - | CASSPSRQGARIAAGYTF | TGTGCCAGCAGCCCTAGCCGACAGGGGGCTAGGATTGCTGCTGGCTACACCTTC
14 | TRBJ1-2 | TRBD1 | TRBV19 | - | CASSRQGSNYGYTF | TGTGCCAGTAGCCGACAGGGCTCGAACTATGGCTACACCTTC
17 | TRBJ2-1 | - | TRBV3-1/TRBV3-2 | - | CASSHPLGRAGDPEQFF | TGTGCCAGCAGCCACCCATTAGGAAGGGCGGGCGATCCTGAGCAGTTCTTC
18 | TRBJ2-7 | TRBD2 | TRBV27 | - | CASSSPQGSGSLSYEQYF | TGTGCCAGCAGTTCACCTCAGGGTAGCGGGAGCCTCTCCTACGAGCAGTACTTC
14 | TRBJ1-2 | - | TRBV21-1 | - | CASSKGDRRYGYTF | TGTGCCAGCAGCAAAGGGGACAGACGCTATGGCTACACCTTC
16 | TRBJ2-5 | TRBD2 | TRBV5-1 | - | CASSRGRGDQRETQYF | TGCGCCAGCAGCCGGGGGAGGGGCGATCAGAGAGAGACCCAGTACTTC
15 | TRBJ1-1 | - | TRBV10-1 | once | CASSGSLTDRTEAFF | TGCGCCAGCAGTGGGTCCTTGACAGATCGCACTGAAGCTTTCTTT
14 | TRBJ1-6 | - | TRBV6-5 | - | CASTMGQNNSPLHF | TGTGCCAGCACCATGGGACAAAATAATTCACCCCTCCACTTT
17 | TRBJ1-3 | - | TRBV4-1 | once | CASSQDPTGRSGNTIYF | TGCGCCAGCAGCCAAGATCCGACAGGTCGCTCTGGAAACACCATATATTTT
14 | TRBJ1-2 | - | TRBV20-1 | - | CSASRGVGDYGYTF | TGCAGTGCTAGTCGGGGGGTGGGAGACTATGGCTACACCTTC
15 | TRBJ1-6 | - | TRBV5-4 | - | CASSLGETESSPLHF | TGTGCCAGCAGCTTAGGCGAGACGGAGAGTTCACCCCTCCACTTT